Sequencing of this TCR beta chain was carried out in a study of patients and donors after allogeneic stem cell transplantation (dated by TCRdb to the early 2020s). The receptor library was made with RT-PCR. The run used a NextSeq 550. The public sequencing data were trimmed at Q25 with fastp and processed into clonotypes with MiXCR by TCRdb, which kept only in-frame beta chains. Duplicate CDR3 protein sequences are folded into a single record with the most common DNA and genes. For this sample the table gives approximately 150,000 distinct CDR3 sequences, of which about two fifths were detected only once. 50% of the sample is held by the ten biggest clonotypes. This clonotype was seen many times. Its binding antigen is unknown. No base quality values were provided; no much bigger clone lies one nucleotide off. The CDR3 measures 15 amino acids from cysteine to phenylalanine. Only the CDR3 DNA stays, 45 bases, in frame from base 1. Based on the germline V gene, the CDR1 and CDR2 sequences are SGHVS and FNYEAQ. The V end loses 5 bases and the J end loses 5 bases, and a stretch of 18 bases separates them.

This chain joins TRBV7-6 to TRBJ2-5; the D segment could be TRBD2, given 6 matching bases. Sequencing used blood, either unsorted or a sorted T cell fraction (not recorded which). The sequence derives from a human donor who was either an allogeneic HSCT recipient or a stem cell or donor lymphocyte infusion donor (not recorded which). It is not recorded whose cells these are; they may come from a transplant donor. Here the CDR3 is given as CASSPQTGTLETQYF. The sequenced DNA is TGTGCCAGCAGCCCCCAGACCGGGACTTTGGAGACCCAGTACTTC.